The rows below give T cell receptor beta chains drawn from one sample of a study of graft-versus-host responses after intestinal transplantation. Assay: immunoSEQ multiplex PCR; the TCRdb copy retains only in-frame clones and omits some. Among about 40,000 clones listed, about 89% were seen once. The starting material was PBMCs, obtained around 43 weeks after intestinal transplant. Every receptor here comes from a human patient who received an intestinal transplant, so some T cells may come from the graft donor. The CDR3 runs from the conserved cysteine through the conserved F or W.

TRBV6-4 CASPQATLPPRYQPQHF
TRBV7-2 CASSLGDLRPGANVLAF
TRBV27 CASSLSYYSNQPQHF
TRBV5-4 CASSLDRPPYEQYF
TRBV6-5 CASSWSPSAAGYTF
TRBV5-4 CASSLSTSGRHEQFF
TRBV7-2 CASSLALQYGNEKLFF
TRBV6-6 CASSIGPREETQYF
TRBV6-5 CASSYSTGGGEKLFF
TRBV6-4 CASSERGIPTGELFF
TRBV2 CASSLTDYGYTF
TRBV7-3 CASSLTGTRPPDEQFF
TRBV7-6 CASSLPGGAETQYF
TRBV15 CATSRDPQDEQYF
TRBV6-1 CASSESETGTFANYGYTF
TRBV19 CAITKVGNQPQHF
TRBV6-6 CASSYYGEGTQYF
TRBV5-1 CASSLDSAISGNTIYF
TRBV27 CASSLQTNTEAFF
TRBV9 CASSVRGLAGGGETQYF
TRBV9 CASSGNRYSGNTIYF
TRBV4-1 CASSQAQGANYEQYF
TRBV28 CASSKQGARTEAFF
TRBV25-1 CASSESGQGYDYTF
TRBV18 CASSPQETSVGEQYF
TRBV10-3 CAIRGRNSGANVLTF
TRBV10-3 CAATDRKFYNEQFF
TRBV6-4 CASSDSTSGGADTQYF
TRBV13 CASSRTPFKGQPTEHHSPLHF
TRBV19 CASSIAQGAYTEAFF
TRBV6-5 CASSGQGPRYNEQFF
TRBV6-1 CASFHRGGNQPQHF
TRBV7-3 CASSSGQGNEQYF
TRBV28 CASTWQGAFKEAFF
TRBV7-8 CASSFGGDYYNEQFF
TRBV5-3 CARRFRTGRGGELFF
TRBV28 CASIQGSLPDTQYF